The present T cell receptor beta chain was sequenced within a study of CD8 T cells in ankylosing spondylitis. The J segment lost 0 bases and the V segment lost 3 bases, leaving 11 bases of the junction unmatched. Per the germline V gene, CDR1 is SQVTM and CDR2 is ANQGSEA. The CDR3 has 18 residues. The authors made TCR beta libraries by quantitative 5'-RACE with molecular barcodes. From the 5' RACE reads, TCRdb called clonotypes with MiXCR, one entry per CDR3 protein. The sample lists roughly 280,000 distinct CDR3 sequences; 20% were seen once. Study outcomes and limitations: Disease-linked clones reportedly showed significant enrichment in matched ankylosing spondylitis synovial fluid. It appeared that ankylosing spondylitis blood was characterized by a TCR beta motif of fewer than ten highly homologous variants.

A few counts support this clonotype. Its antigen is unidentified. The rearrangement joins TRBV29-1 to TRBJ2-2; 9 positions agree with TRBD2. The receptor's source is a male donor with ankylosing spondylitis or in good health (not recorded which). Source material: blood, either unsorted or a sorted T cell fraction (not recorded which). The CDR3 is CSVEIPLAGHANTGELFF. CDR3 sequence (DNA): TGCAGCGTTGAGATCCCGCTAGCGGGGCACGCGAACACCGGGGAGCTGTTTTTT.